This T cell receptor beta chain was documented in a study of T cells in Graves' hyperthyroidism and ophthalmopathy (dated by TCRdb to about 2019). Looking at the study overall: Peripheral blood was collected at initial diagnosis, before any treatment. To identify TCR V-J signatures that set the groups apart, the researchers used a discovery cohort of more than 95 patients, made up of 40 to 45 with Graves' ophthalmopathy and about 59 with stable Graves' hyperthyroidism. Whether ophthalmopathy could be predicted prospectively was tested in an independent validation cohort made up of about 20 hyperthyroidism patients plus 17 patients who later progressed to ophthalmopathy. The roughly 99 discovery patients were divided at random into training and test sets in a 7:3 ratio. Thyroid tissue and blood T-cell repertoires from roughly six Graves' hyperthyroidism patients were also compared in the study. After sampling, hyperthyroidism patients received methimazole starting at 30 mg daily, and ophthalmopathy patients received high-dose intravenous methylprednisolone. TCR Vbeta CDR3 sequencing of 120 to 150 peripheral blood samples (43 ophthalmopathy, over 70 hyperthyroidism and roughly 17 progressor patients) is reported in the paper.

The germline V gene supplies CDR1 MDHEN and CDR2 SYDVKM. Inclusive of the bounding cysteine and phenylalanine, the CDR3 is 16 residues long. Solely the CDR3 DNA is kept, with 48 bases framed from the first base. The junction shows trimming of 1 base on V and 4 bases on J, plus 13 bases between the germline ends. The TCR beta CDR3 regions were amplified from RNA transcripts. For the first round of RT-PCR on the TCR CDR3, the HTBI primer set was used together with the Qiagen OneStep RT-PCR kit. A second multiplex PCR round built the libraries, followed by size selection and purification. Sequencing of the libraries was done on an Illumina HiSeq2000 using paired-end 100 bp reads. Regarding the original processing steps: SOAPnuke was used to process the raw data, with reads discarded if the reads contained adapters or uncalled bases, had a mean Phred below 15, or lacked an exact constant-primer or identifier match. COPE v1.2.5 was used to merge high-quality paired reads, and clonotypes were defined as unique nucleotide sequences. MiTCR v1.1 was used to align clonotypes to the IMGT TRBV, TRBD and TRBJ reference segments. The analysis included only V-J combinations with a frequency above 0.0001, which together covered approximately 99% of the repertoires. The TCS score was defined as F50 (clonal expansion) divided by E x V (chaos), with BLOSUM62-based TCRdist calculated between CDR3 peptides within each V-J. Welch's t-statistics and random forest reduced roughly 540 V-J features to some 14, which were used in a naive Bayes classifier (R e1071). In-frame beta chains were kept once TCRdb had trimmed the public reads at Q25 with fastp and called clones with MiXCR. For every CDR3 protein sequence, its rows merge into one entry that carries the most common genes and DNA. In this record, the V and J calls reflect TCRdb's handling and not the investigators' own analysis. This sample is represented by about 360,000 distinct CDR3 sequences; roughly an eighth of them were singletons. The top ten constitute 9.2% of the sample.

Study-level results and caveats: A model built on a 13 V-J signature distinguished ophthalmopathy from stable hyperthyroidism, reaching about 88% sensitivity and 81.08% specificity in cross-validation and 80%/75% in testing. Blood samples also contained most of the expanded thyroid clonotypes (frequency above 0.001), which suggests that blood repertoires may reflect thyroid immune responses. In validation, progression to ophthalmopathy was predicted by the model with 70.59% sensitivity and roughly 76% specificity, a median of approximately 6.5 months before onset. Sample size was not statistically predetermined, and blinding of investigators to group allocation was not performed.

Graves' hyperthyroidism was defined as stable when no progression to ophthalmopathy occurred over 18 months of follow-up. Hyperthyroidism patients were aged 18 to 65 years and newly diagnosed, with disease duration of less than 2 months. Exclusion was applied to patients with uncontrolled infections, other autoimmune diseases, pregnancy or lactation. Diagnoses were established on the basis of clinical symptoms, serum thyroxine and TRAb, thyroid ultrasound, and orbital computed tomography. PBMCs were separated from over 9 ml of fresh peripheral blood using Ficoll-Paque density gradient centrifugation. Total RNA was extracted using Trizol reagent, and RNA quality was assessed on an Agilent 2100 Bioanalyzer. In its sample, this clonotype was seen many times. Its antigen is currently not known. Base qualities were left out, and no much larger clone turns up one base away.

This receptor was obtained from a woman aged 18 to 35 with Graves' hyperthyroidism. In this chain, TRBV28 is recombined with TRBJ1-4, with no confidently assigned D gene. Sequencing was done on a sample of blood. The DNA sequence is TGTGCCAGCAGTTTATTGGTTCGGGTCAGTAATGAAAAACTGTTTTTT. Protein translation: CASSLLVRVSNEKLFF.